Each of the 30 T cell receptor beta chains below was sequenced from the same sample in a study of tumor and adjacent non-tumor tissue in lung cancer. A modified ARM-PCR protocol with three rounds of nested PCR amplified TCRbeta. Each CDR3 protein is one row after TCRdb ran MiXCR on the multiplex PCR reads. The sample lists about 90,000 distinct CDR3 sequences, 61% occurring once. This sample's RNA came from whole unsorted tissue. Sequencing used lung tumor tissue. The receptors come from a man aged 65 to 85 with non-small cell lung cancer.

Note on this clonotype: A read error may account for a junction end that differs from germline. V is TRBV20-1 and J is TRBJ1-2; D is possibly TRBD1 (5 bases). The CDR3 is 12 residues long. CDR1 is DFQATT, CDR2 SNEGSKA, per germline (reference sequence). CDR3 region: CSATGTNYGHTF. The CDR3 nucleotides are TGCAGTGCAACAGGAACTAACTATGGCCACACCTTC.

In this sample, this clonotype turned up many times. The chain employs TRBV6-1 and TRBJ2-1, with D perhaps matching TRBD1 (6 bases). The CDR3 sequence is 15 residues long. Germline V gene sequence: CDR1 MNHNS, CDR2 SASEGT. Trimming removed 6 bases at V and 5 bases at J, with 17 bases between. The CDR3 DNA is TGTGCCAGCAGCCTTCGACATAAGGGGGACAATGAGCAGTTCTTC. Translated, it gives CASSLRHKGDNEQFF.

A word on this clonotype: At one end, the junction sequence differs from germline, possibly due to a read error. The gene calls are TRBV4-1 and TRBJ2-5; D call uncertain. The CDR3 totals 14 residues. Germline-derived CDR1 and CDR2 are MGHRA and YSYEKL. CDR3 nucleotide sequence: TGTGCCAACAGCCCAGGACGAACCCAAGAGACCCAGTACTTC. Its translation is CANSPGRTQETQYF.

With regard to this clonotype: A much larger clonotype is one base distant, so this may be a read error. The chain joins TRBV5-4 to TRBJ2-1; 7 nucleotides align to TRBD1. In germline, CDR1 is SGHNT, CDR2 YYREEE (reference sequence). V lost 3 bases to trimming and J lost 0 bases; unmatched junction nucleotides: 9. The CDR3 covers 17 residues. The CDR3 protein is CASSSRQGTSSYNEQFF. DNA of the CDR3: TGTGCCAGCAGCTCGAGACAGGGAACAAGCTCCTACAATGAGCAGTTCTTC. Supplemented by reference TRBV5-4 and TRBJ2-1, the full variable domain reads ETGVTQSPTHLIKTRGQQVTLRCSSQSGHNTVSWYQQALGQGPQFIFQYYREEENGRGNFPPRFSGLQFPNYSSELNVNALELDDSALYLCASSSRQGTSSYNEQFFGPGTRLTVL.

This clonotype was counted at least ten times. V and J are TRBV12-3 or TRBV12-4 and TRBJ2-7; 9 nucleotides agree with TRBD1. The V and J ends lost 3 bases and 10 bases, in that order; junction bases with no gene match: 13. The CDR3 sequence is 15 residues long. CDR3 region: CASSLGQGSSPLQYF. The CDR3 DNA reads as TGTGCCAGCAGTTTGGGACAGGGCTCTTCGCCCCTTCAGTACTTC.

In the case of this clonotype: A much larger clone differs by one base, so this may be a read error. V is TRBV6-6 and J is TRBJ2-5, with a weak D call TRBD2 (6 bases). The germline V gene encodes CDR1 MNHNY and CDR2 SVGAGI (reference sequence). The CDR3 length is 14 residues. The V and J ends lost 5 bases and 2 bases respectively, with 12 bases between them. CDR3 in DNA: TGTGCCAGCAGTATGGGACTCTTACAAGAGACCCAGTACTTC. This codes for CASSMGLLQETQYF.

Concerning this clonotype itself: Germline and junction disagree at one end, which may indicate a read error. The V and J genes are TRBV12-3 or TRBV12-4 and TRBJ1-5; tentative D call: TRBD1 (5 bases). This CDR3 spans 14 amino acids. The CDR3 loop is CASRPRGEHQPQQF. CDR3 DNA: TGTGCCAGCAGGCCCCGGGGGGAGCATCAGCCCCAGCAATTT.

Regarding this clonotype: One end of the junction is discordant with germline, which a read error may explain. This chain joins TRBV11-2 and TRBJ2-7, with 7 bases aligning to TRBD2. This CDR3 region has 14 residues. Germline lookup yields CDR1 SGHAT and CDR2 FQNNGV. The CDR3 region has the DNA TGTGCCAGTAGCTTAAGTGCGGGAGCCTACGAGCAGTACTTC. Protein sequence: CASSLSAGAYEQYF. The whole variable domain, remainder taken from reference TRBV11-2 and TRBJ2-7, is EAGVAQSPRYKIIEKRQSVAFWCNPISGHATLYWYQQILGQGPKLLIQFQNNGVVDDSQLPKDRFSAERLKGVDSTLKIQPAKLEDSAVYLCASSLSAGAYEQYFGPGTRLTVT.

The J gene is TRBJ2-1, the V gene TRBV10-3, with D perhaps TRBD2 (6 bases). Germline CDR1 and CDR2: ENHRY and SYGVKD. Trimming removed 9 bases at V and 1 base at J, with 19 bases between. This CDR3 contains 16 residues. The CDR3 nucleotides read TGTGCCATGCGTGAGCCGGGACTGAGTTCCTACAATGAGCAGTTCTTC. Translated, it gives CAMREPGLSSYNEQFF.

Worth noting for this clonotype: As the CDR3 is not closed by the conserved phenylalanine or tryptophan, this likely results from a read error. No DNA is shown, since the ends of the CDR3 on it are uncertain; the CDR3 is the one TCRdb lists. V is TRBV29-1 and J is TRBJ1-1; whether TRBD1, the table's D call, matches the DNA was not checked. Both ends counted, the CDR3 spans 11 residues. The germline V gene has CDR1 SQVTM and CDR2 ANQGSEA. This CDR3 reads CSSSGQREAFA.

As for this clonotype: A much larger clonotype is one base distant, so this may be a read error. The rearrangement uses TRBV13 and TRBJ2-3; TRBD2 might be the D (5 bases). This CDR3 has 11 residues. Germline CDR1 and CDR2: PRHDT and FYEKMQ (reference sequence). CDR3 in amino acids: CASGLADTQYF. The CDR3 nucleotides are TGTGCCAGCGGCTTAGCGGATACGCAGTATTTT.

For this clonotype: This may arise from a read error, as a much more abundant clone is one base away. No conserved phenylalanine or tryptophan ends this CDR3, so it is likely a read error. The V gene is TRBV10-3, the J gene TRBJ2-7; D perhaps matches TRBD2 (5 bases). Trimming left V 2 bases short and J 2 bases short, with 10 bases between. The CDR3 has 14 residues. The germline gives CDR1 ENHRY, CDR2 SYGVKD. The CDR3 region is CAISEQDSPYEQYL. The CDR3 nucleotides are TGTGCCATCAGTGAGCAGGACTCGCCCTACGAGCAGTACTTA.

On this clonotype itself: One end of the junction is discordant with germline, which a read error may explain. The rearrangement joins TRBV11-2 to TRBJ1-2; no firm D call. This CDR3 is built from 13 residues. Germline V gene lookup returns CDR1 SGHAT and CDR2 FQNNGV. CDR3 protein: CAYSLRPNYGYTF. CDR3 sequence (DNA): TGTGCCTACAGCCTCCGACCTAATTATGGCTACACCTTC.

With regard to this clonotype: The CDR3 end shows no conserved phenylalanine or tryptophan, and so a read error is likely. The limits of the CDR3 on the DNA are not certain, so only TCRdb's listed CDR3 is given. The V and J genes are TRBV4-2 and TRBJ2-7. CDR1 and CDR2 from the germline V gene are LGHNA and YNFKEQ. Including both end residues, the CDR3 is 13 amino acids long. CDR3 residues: CASSQPGTYEQHI.

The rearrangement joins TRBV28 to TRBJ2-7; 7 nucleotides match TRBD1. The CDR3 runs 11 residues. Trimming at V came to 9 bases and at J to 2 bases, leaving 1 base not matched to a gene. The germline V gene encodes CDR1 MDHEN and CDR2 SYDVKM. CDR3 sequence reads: CASTGAYEQYF. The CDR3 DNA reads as TGTGCCAGTACAGGGGCCTACGAGCAGTACTTC.

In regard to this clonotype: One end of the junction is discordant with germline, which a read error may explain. The CDR3 DNA follows: TGTGCCTGCAGCAACACCGTTGGGGGCTGGGACACAGAAACGCAATATTTT. It specifies CACSNTVGGWDTETQYF. The V and J genes are TRBV11-2 and TRBJ2-3, with D maybe TRBD1 (6 bases). The CDR3 length is 17 residues. Looked up from germline, CDR1 is SGHAT and CDR2 is FQNNGV.

The CDR3 loop is CASTSGTSGRASQETQYF. The CDR3, as DNA: TGCGCCAGCACCTCTGGGACTAGCGGGAGGGCCAGCCAAGAGACCCAGTACTTC. The genes are TRBV5-1 and TRBJ2-5; 16 nucleotides match TRBD2. The V gene end was trimmed by 6 bases and the J gene end by 1 base; junction bases not matched to a gene: 9. Germline-derived CDR1 and CDR2 are SGHRS and YFSETQ. This CDR3 is built from 18 residues.

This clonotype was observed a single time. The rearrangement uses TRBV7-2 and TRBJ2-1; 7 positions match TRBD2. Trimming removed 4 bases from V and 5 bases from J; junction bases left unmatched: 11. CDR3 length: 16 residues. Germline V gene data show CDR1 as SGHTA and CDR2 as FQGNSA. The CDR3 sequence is CASSSSGTKIHNEQFF. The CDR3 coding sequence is TGTGCCAGCAGCTCAAGCGGGACTAAGATCCACAATGAGCAGTTCTTC. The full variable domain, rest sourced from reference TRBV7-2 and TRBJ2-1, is GAGVSQSPSNKVTEKGKDVELRCDPISGHTALYWYRQSLGQGLEFLIYFQGNSAPDKSGLPSDRFSAERTGGSVSTLTIQRTQQEDSAVYLCASSSSGTKIHNEQFFGPGTRLTVL.

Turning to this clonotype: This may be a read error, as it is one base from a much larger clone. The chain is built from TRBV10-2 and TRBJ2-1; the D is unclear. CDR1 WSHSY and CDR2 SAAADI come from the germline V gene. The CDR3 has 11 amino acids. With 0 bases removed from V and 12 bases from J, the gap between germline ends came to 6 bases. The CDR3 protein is CASSESTAQFF. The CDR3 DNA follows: TGCGCCAGCAGTGAGTCCACTGCGCAGTTCTTC.

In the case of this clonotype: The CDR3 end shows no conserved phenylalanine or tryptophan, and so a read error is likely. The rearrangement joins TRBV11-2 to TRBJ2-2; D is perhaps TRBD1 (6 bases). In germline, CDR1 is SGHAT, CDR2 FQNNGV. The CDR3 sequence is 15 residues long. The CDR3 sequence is CTSSSQGLRTGELFI. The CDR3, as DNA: TGTACCAGCAGTTCACAGGGTTTACGCACCGGGGAGCTGTTTATT.

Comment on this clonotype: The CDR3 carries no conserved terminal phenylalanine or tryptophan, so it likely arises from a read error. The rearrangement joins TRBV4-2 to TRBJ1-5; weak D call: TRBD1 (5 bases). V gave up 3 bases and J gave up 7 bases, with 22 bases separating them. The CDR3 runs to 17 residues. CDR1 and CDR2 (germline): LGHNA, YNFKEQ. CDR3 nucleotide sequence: TGTGCCAGCAGCCAGGGGGATAAGAATGGGCCCAGGCAGCCCCAGCATTAT. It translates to CASSQGDKNGPRQPQHY.

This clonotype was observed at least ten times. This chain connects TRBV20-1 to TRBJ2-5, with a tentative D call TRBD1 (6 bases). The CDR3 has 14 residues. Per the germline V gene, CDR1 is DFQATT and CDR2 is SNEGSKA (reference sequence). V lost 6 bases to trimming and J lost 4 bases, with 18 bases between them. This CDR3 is CSAQGTLRVETQYF. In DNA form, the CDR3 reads TGCAGTGCCCAGGGGACCCTGAGGGTAGAGACCCAGTACTTC.

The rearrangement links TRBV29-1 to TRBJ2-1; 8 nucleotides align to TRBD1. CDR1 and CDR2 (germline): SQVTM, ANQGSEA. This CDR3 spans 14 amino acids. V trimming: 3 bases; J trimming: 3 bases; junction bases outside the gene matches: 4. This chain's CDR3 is CSVDRQGNYNEQFF. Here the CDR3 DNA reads TGCAGCGTTGATAGACAGGGGAACTACAATGAGCAGTTCTTC.

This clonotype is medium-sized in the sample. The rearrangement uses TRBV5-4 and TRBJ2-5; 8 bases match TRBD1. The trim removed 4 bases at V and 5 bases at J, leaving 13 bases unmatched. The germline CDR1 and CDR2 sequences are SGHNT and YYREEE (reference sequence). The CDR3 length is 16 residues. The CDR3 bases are TGTGCCAGCAGCCAGTCGCCGGCAGGGGGCCCGGAGACCCAGTACTTC. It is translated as CASSQSPAGGPETQYF.

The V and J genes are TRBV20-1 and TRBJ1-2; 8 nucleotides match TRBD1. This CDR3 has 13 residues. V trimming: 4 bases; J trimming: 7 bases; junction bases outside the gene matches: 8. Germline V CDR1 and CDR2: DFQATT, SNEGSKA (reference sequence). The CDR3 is CSATQGAGCGYTF. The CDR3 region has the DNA TGCAGTGCTACCCAGGGGGCTGGCTGTGGCTACACCTTC.

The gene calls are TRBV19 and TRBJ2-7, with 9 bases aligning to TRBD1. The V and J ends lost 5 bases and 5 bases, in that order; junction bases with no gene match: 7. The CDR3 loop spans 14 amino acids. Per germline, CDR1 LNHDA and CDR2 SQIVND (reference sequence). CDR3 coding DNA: TGTGCCAGTAGTGCGGGACAGGGCCGCCACGAGCAGTACTTC. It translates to CASSAGQGRHEQYF.

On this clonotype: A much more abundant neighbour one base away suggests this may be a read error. This CDR3 is CASSKGYEQHF. The CDR3 DNA reads as TGTGCCAGCAGTAAGGGGTACGAGCAGCACTTC. The chain recombines TRBV28 with TRBJ2-7, with D perhaps TRBD1 (5 bases). Germline V gene sequence: CDR1 MDHEN, CDR2 SYDVKM. This CDR3 comprises 11 residues.

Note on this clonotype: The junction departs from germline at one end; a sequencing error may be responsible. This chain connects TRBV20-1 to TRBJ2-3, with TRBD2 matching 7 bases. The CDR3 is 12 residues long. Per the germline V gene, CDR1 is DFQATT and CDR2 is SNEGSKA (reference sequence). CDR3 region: CSALTSTDTRYF. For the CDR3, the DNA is TGCAGTGCTTTGACTAGCACAGATACGCGGTATTTT.

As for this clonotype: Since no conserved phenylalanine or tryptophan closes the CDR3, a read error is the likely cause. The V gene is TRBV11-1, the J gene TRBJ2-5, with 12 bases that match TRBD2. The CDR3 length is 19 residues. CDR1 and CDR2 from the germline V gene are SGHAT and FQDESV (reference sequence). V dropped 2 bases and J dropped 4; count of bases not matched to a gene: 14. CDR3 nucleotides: TGTGCCAGCAGCTTAAGAACGGGACTAGCGGGTTGGTACCGAGAGACCCAGTACCCC. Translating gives CASSLRTGLAGWYRETQYP.

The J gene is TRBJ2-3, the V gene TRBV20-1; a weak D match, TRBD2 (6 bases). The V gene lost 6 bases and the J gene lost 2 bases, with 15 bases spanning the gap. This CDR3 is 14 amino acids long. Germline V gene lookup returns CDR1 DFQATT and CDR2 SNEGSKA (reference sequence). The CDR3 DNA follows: TGCAGTGCCCACCCTGGGGGGACCACAGATACGCAGTATTTT. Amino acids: CSAHPGGTTDTQYF.